This T cell receptor (beta chain) was documented in a study of monozygotic twins with inflammatory bowel disease. TCRdb reanalyzed the 5' RACE reads and collapses them to one entry per CDR3 protein, without DNA. The sample yields some 200,000 distinct CDR3 sequences, of which the top ten take up around 1.5%. Germline V gene data show CDR1 as SGDLS and CDR2 as YYNGEE. The CDR3 sequence is 14 residues long. The rearrangement uses TRBV9 and TRBJ1-2; lacking DNA, the TRBD1 call made by TCRdb goes unchecked. This receptor was identified in a human donor with ulcerative colitis or Crohn's disease, or a healthy co-twin of an affected twin (not recorded which). Sequenced: blood. The CDR3 reads CASRGDRDWNGYTF.